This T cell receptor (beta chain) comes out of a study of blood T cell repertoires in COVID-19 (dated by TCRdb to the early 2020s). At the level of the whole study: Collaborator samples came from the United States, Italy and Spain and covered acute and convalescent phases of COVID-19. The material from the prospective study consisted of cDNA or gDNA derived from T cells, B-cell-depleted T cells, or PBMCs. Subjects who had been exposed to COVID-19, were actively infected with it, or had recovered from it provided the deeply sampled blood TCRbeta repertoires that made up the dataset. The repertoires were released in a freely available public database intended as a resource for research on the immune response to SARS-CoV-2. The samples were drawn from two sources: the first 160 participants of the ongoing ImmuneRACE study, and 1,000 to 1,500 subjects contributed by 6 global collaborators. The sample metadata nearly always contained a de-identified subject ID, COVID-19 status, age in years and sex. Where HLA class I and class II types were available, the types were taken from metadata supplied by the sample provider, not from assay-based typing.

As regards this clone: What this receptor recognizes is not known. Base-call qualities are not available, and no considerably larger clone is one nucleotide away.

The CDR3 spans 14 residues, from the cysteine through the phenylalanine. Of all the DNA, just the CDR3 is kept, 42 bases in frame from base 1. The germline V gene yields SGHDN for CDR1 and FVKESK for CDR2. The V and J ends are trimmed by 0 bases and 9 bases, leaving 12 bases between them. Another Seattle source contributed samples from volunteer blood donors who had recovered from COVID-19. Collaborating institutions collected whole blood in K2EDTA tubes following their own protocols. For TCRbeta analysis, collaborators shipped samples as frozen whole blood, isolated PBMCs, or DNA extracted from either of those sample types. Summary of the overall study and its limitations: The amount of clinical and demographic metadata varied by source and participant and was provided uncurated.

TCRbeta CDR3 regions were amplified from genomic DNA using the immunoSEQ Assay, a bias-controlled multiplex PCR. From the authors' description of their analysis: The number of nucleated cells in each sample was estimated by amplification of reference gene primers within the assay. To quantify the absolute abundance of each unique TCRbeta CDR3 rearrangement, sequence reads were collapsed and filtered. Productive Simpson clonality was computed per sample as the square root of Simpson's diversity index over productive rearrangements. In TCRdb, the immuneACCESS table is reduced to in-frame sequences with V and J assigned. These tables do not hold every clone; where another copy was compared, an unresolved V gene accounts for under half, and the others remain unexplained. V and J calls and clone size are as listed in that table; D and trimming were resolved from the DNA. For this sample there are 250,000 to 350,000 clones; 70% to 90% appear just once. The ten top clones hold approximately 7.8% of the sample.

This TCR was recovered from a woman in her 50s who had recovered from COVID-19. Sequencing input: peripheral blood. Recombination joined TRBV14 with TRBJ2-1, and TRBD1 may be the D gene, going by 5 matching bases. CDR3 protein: CASSQEAHTGEQFF. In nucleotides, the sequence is TGTGCCAGCAGCCAAGAAGCTCATACAGGTGAGCAGTTCTTC.